One sample yielded the 18 T cell receptor beta chains listed below, sequenced in a study of cytomegalovirus exposure and HLA in healthy donors. The table came from immunoSEQ multiplex PCR; TCRdb's copy has only in-frame clones and leaves some out. The sample gives about 220,000 clones, 65% to 85% of which show up once; about 14% is in the top ten. Sample: PBMCs. These receptor sequences come from a woman aged 25 to 39 in good health and CMV-seropositive.

The rearrangement uses TRBV27 and TRBJ2-2; D gene uncertain. V lost 8 bases and J lost 1, with 8 bases in between. The CDR3 sequence is 13 residues long. Per germline, CDR1 MNHEY and CDR2 SMNVEV (reference sequence). The CDR3 coding sequence is TGTGCCAGCCTCTTACGGAACACCGGGGAGCTGTTTTTT. Protein product: CASLLRNTGELFF.

The chain links TRBV7-2 to TRBJ2-7; D is unresolved. V gave up 2 bases and J gave up 4 bases, with 12 bases separating them. The CDR3 runs to 14 residues. Germline loops: CDR1 SGHTA, CDR2 FQGNSA. The CDR3 here is CASSLKYGAYEQYF. The DNA for the CDR3 is TGTGCCAGCAGCTTAAAATACGGAGCTTACGAGCAGTACTTC.

The rearrangement joins TRBV5-1 to TRBJ2-1; D perhaps matches TRBD2 (6 bases). The V and J ends lost 1 base and 5 bases respectively, with 13 bases between them. Germline CDR1 is SGHRS and CDR2 is YFSETQ. The CDR3 runs to 15 residues. The CDR3: CASSLREKIHNEQFF. CDR3 in DNA: TGCGCCAGCAGCTTGCGGGAGAAGATCCACAATGAGCAGTTCTTC.

In this sample, this clone turned up once. The V and J genes are TRBV6-5 and TRBJ1-3, with D perhaps matching TRBD1 (6 bases). This CDR3 region has 15 residues. Germline CDR1 and CDR2: MNHEY and SVGAGI. The V and J ends lost 4 bases and 2 bases respectively, with 12 bases between them. In nucleotides, the CDR3 is TGTGCCAGCAGTTCCAGTGGGGGCCCTGGAAACACCATATATTTT. Protein: CASSSSGGPGNTIYF.

The genes are TRBV18 and TRBJ2-1; no reliable D call. Looked up from germline, CDR1 is KGHSH and CDR2 is LQKENI. V shed 5 bases and J shed 0 bases, with 11 bases lying between them. This CDR3 has 15 residues. The CDR3 bases are TGTGCCAGCTCAGAAGGGTCAAGCTCCTACAATGAGCAGTTCTTC. Residues: CASSEGSSSYNEQFF. Combining the CDR3 with reference TRBV18 and TRBJ2-1 gives the whole variable domain NAGVMQNPRHLVRRRGQEARLRCSPMKGHSHVYWYRQLPEEGLKFMVYLQKENIIDESGMPKERFSAEFPKEGPSILRIQQVVRGDSAAYFCASSEGSSSYNEQFFGPGTRLTVL.

In regard to this clone: At the DNA level, this CDR3 is encoded by other sequences in the same sample as well. This chain uses TRBV27 with TRBJ2-2; no definite D call. Germline-derived CDR1 and CDR2 are MNHEY and SMNVEV (reference sequence). V was trimmed by 1 base and J by 6 bases, leaving 3 bases between them. The CDR3 is made up of 12 amino acids. The CDR3, as DNA: TGTGCCAGCAGTTTATATCCCGGGGAGCTGTTTTTT. Amino acid sequence: CASSLYPGELFF.

This clone was seen at least ten times. This sequence joins TRBV6-5 and TRBJ1-2, with D unresolved. CDR1 is MNHEY and CDR2 is SVGAGI in the germline V gene. V shed 6 bases and J shed 4 bases, with 12 bases lying between them. This CDR3 region has 13 residues. The CDR3 DNA follows: TGTGCCAGCAGCGCTACTAGGAGCTATGGCTACACCTTC. Encoded protein: CASSATRSYGYTF.

The gene calls are TRBV25-1 and TRBJ1-1; D remains unclear. CDR1 is MGHDK, CDR2 SYGVNS, per germline. The CDR3 runs 15 residues. Trimming left V 3 bases short and J 0 bases short, with 11 bases between. CDR3 protein: CASSDVNSMNTEAFF. The CDR3 DNA reads TGTGCCAGCAGTGACGTCAACAGCATGAACACTGAAGCTTTCTTT.

The chain recombines TRBV4-3 with TRBJ2-7; 9 positions agree with TRBD1. Losses at the gene ends were 2 bases for V and 5 bases for J; bases not matched to a gene: 7. Germline loops: CDR1 LGHNA, CDR2 YSLEER. The CDR3 sequence is 15 residues long. CDR3 coding DNA: TGCGCCAGCAGCCAACACGGACAGGGGATGAACGAGCAGTACTTC. This codes for CASSQHGQGMNEQYF.

The chain employs TRBV6-5 and TRBJ1-2; TRBD1 aligns across 9 bases. The CDR3 length is 15 residues. J lost 3 bases, V lost 0 bases, and 2 bases had no gene match. Germline V gives CDR1 MNHEY, CDR2 SVGAGI. For the CDR3, the DNA is TGTGCCAGCAGTTACTCAGGGACAGGGTACTATGGCTACACCTTC. Amino acids: CASSYSGTGYYGYTF.

The chain employs TRBV5-1 and TRBJ2-5, with D perhaps matching TRBD1 (5 bases). V was trimmed by 5 bases and J by 0 bases, leaving 14 bases between them. This CDR3 spans 15 amino acids. Per the germline V gene, CDR1 is SGHRS and CDR2 is YFSETQ. In nucleotides, the CDR3 is TGCGCCAGCAGAACGTCAGGGATGTACCAAGAGACCCAGTACTTC. Amino acids: CASRTSGMYQETQYF.

The chain carries TRBV27 and TRBJ2-7; no reliable D call. Between the trimmed V and J ends, which lost 4 bases and 0 bases, there was a span of 13 bases. In germline, CDR1 is MNHEY, CDR2 SMNVEV (reference sequence). The CDR3 is made up of 15 amino acids. This chain's CDR3 is CASSSQSITSYEQYF. The CDR3, as DNA: TGTGCCAGCAGTTCTCAGTCGATTACCTCCTACGAGCAGTACTTC.

This clone was found once. The genes are TRBV2 and TRBJ1-2; D gene unclear. From germline, CDR1 is SNHLY and CDR2 FYNNEI. CDR3 length: 13 residues. Trimming removed 1 base from V and 2 bases from J, with 5 bases in between. In nucleotides, the CDR3 is TGTGCCAGCAGTGAAGATTTCAACTATGGCTACACCTTC. Its protein is CASSEDFNYGYTF.

The V call is TRBV18, the J call TRBJ2-2; D remains unclear. Trimming cost V 2 bases and J 2 bases, with 6 bases left between them. The CDR3 is 14 residues long. CDR1 and CDR2 from the germline V gene are KGHSH and LQKENI. The CDR3 region has the DNA TGTGCCAGCTCACCAGCTTTTAACACCGGGGAGCTGTTTTTT. It codes for CASSPAFNTGELFF.

This sequence joins TRBV15 and TRBJ1-4; D perhaps matches TRBD1 (6 bases). The CDR3 totals 15 residues. Germline assignment: CDR1 LNHNV and CDR2 YYDKDF (reference sequence). The V gene lost 1 base and the J gene lost 4 bases, with 10 bases spanning the gap. CDR3 nucleotides: TGTGCCACCAGCAGAGTGTCAGGGGTTAATGAAAAACTGTTTTTT. This gives the protein CATSRVSGVNEKLFF.

J is TRBJ1-3 and V is TRBV30; D gene unclear. Germline-derived CDR1 and CDR2 are GTSNPN and SVGIG (reference sequence). V was trimmed by 3 bases and J by 0 bases, leaving 6 bases between them. This CDR3 has 13 amino acids. The CDR3 loop is CAWRGYSGNTIYF. In DNA, the CDR3 is TGTGCCTGGAGGGGTTACTCTGGAAACACCATATATTTT.

The chain joins TRBV2 to TRBJ1-4, with unresolved D. The CDR3 is 15 residues long. The germline V and J ends were trimmed by 7 bases and 8 bases, with 20 bases remaining between them. Germline V gives CDR1 SNHLY, CDR2 FYNNEI. The CDR3 protein is CASTNRGAAGEKLFF. CDR3 coding DNA: TGTGCCAGCACCAACCGCGGTGCCGCCGGGGAAAAACTGTTTTTT. Together with reference TRBV2 and TRBJ1-4, the CDR3 gives the full variable domain: EPEVTQTPSHQVTQMGQEVILRCVPISNHLYFYWYRQILGQKVEFLVSFYNNEISEKSEIFDDQFSVERPDGSNFTLKIRSTKLEDSAMYFCASTNRGAAGEKLFFGSGTQLSVL.

This clone was seen once. J is TRBJ1-2 and V is TRBV11-3; D unclear. V was clipped by 1 base and J by 2 bases, with 5 bases between them. CDR1 and CDR2 (germline): SGHNT, YENEEA. The length of the CDR3 is 13 residues. The CDR3 loop reads CASSLVKNYGYTF. The CDR3 nucleotides are TGTGCCAGCAGCTTAGTTAAGAACTATGGCTACACCTTC.